This T cell receptor (beta chain) was identified in a study of OX40 agonist ivuxolimab in advanced cancers. About the investigation overall: The costimulatory receptor OX40 (CD134) was targeted by ivuxolimab, a fully human IgG2 agonistic monoclonal antibody. The paper describes the monotherapy dose-escalation part (N of about 52 patients) of the phase I trial of ivuxolimab. Intravenous ivuxolimab was administered to patients every 2 weeks at six dose levels: 0.01, 0.1, 0.3, 1.5, 3 and 10 mg/kg. Of the roughly 53 patients in dose escalation, about 20 had hepatocellular carcinoma, about 15 had melanoma, 9 had renal cell carcinoma and 9 had head and neck cancer. The purpose of peripheral TCRbeta sequencing was to test whether ivuxolimab changed TCR sequence diversity and led to clonal T-cell expansion. Prior anti-PD-1, anti-PD-L1 or anti-CTLA-4 therapy was permitted, and 40% to 50% of dose-escalation patients had received checkpoint inhibitors. A male proportion of roughly 85% and a mean age of about 60 years, ranging from 23 to 79, were recorded for the dose-escalation cohort. Partial responses occurred in three dose-escalation patients: two with cutaneous melanoma and one with hepatocellular carcinoma. Study-level results and caveats: Which antigens the clonally expanded peripheral T cells were specific for was not determined. Low levels of normalized T-cell clonal expansion were also seen in some patients who did not respond. In the 0.1-3.0 mg/kg groups, partial responders had among the lowest normalized peripheral clonal expansion, particularly in CD8+ T cells. Clonal expansion of both CD4+ and CD8+ blood T cells was observed from baseline to week 6 at doses 0.1 to 3.0 mg/kg. After ivuxolimab, expanded clones were on average more numerous among CD8+ T cells than among CD4+ T cells.

The trial excluded patients who had a history of autoimmune disease or were on systemic immunosuppression. Peripheral blood for TCR sequencing was collected from all dose cohorts at baseline, on cycle 4 day 1, and on cycle 7 day 1. The samples were taken from a phase I, first-in-human, multicenter, open-label dose-escalation trial of ivuxolimab. Adults with locally advanced or metastatic melanoma, renal cell, hepatocellular, or head and neck squamous cell carcinoma were enrolled in the trial. CD4+ and CD8+ T cells were sorted separately from peripheral blood before TCR sequencing. Measured from the cysteine to the phenylalanine, the CDR3 is 12 residues long. Only CDR3 DNA remains: 36 bases, in frame from the first base. V has 7 bases trimmed and J has 2 bases trimmed; junction bases matching no gene number 5. CDR1 SQVTM and CDR2 ANQGSEA are derived from the germline V gene. For sequencing of the TCRbeta CDR3 region, genomic DNA was extracted from the sorted cells. TCRbeta CDR3 regions were sequenced using the immunoSEQ Assay. The immuneACCESS repertoire file appears here via TCRdb, limited to in-frame rearrangements. These files lack a portion of the clones; in checked studies, under half of the deficit traces to unresolved V genes, and the cause of the others is not known. The sample table records about 50,000 clones; approximately 79% of these occur just once. The ten biggest clones cover 2% to 2.5% of the sample.

As concerns this clone: The specificity of this receptor is unknown. Given a much more abundant clone one base away, this may be a read error.

The clonotype comes from an adult with an advanced solid tumor such as melanoma, head and neck, liver or kidney cancer. The chain uses TRBV29-1 and TRBJ2-7; 7 nucleotides in the junction match TRBD1. This specimen consisted of CD4+ or CD8+ T cells sorted from blood, obtained in a trial of the OX40 agonist ivuxolimab. The DNA sequence is TGCAGCGCCGCGACAGGGACCTACGAGCAGTACTTC. This encodes CSAATGTYEQYF.